A single TCR beta chain is shown here with its context. This clone has just one count. Its antigen specificity is not known. No base quality information exists; no much larger clone differs at one position. The germline V gene provides CDR1 SGDLS and CDR2 YYNGEE. Trimming leaves V shorter by 4 bases and J shorter by 10 bases, with the junction holding 7 bases beyond the gene matches. The CDR3 covers 15 residues, taking in both the cysteine and the phenylalanine. Only the CDR3 portion is preserved as DNA: 45 bases, with reading frame beginning at the first base. The entry originates in a study of siplizumab effects on memory and regulatory T cells (dated by TCRdb to between 2018 and 2020). Study-wide context: The study looked at the effect of siplizumab, an anti-CD2 antibody, on alloreactive T-cell subsets in allogeneic mixed lymphocyte reactions made from human PBMCs.

Sorted unstimulated T cells and proliferating T cells recovered from mixed lymphocyte reactions underwent TCRbeta CDR3 sequencing. Fresh whole blood from over 8 HLA-typed healthy donors was used to isolate PBMCs. Unstimulated CD4+ non-regulatory T cells were FACS-sorted to map the origin of alloreactive clones. Library preparation employed the immunoSEQ multiplex PCR assay. Each sample had roughly 90,000 TCR templates assayed by the deep sequencing platform. Genomic DNA extracted from sorted T cells was used for TCRbeta CDR3 sequencing. Turning to the authors' computational methods: The R programming language was used for clonal analysis of the TCRbeta CDR3 data. Alloreactive CD4+ and CD8+ clones were identified by comparing unstimulated samples to CFSE-low samples taken after the reaction. Regulatory or non-regulatory origin of alloreactive CD4+ clones was assigned by matching sequences to the sorted unstimulated Treg and non-Treg repertoires. Sourced from immuneACCESS, this table was stored by TCRdb with only in-frame sequences that have V and J called. A share of the clones is absent; for the studies checked, an unresolved V gene accounts for under half, and the remainder has no known explanation. The V and J calls and clone size were taken over from that table, and D and trimming were inferred from the DNA. Across this sample there are about 100,000 clones, with 94% seen only once. The ten most abundant clones make up approximately 1.5% of the sample.

Findings and caveats that apply to the study as a whole: Of the alloreactive CD4+ clones that could be mapped, the Treg-derived share averaged about 63% with siplizumab compared with under 35% in control reactions. The cumulative frequency of alloreactive sequences traceable to unstimulated CD4+ memory T cells was significantly reduced by siplizumab. Because sequences at frequencies below about 10^-5 were poorly captured, only a minor fraction of alloreactive clones could be mapped back to unstimulated subsets. Unstimulated naive T cells appeared more diverse than memory T cells, and naive cells seemed to contribute substantially to the alloresponse. Whether proliferating Tregs from siplizumab cultures actually had suppressive function was not functionally confirmed. Roughly 80-97% of proliferating CD4+ or CD8+ clones could not be assigned a naive or memory phenotype.

The sequencing input was non-Treg CD4+ T cells sorted from blood. The cell subset or site label, read with the paper, signifies: FACS-sorted unstimulated CD4+ non-regulatory T cells. The chain couples TRBV9 to TRBJ2-1; 14 central bases correspond to TRBD2. The receptor was derived from a human donor in good health. Read as DNA, the sequence is TGTGCCAGCAGCTCGGGACTAGCGGGAGTGAGGGAGCAGTTCTTC. The translation is CASSSGLAGVREQFF.